These 15 T cell receptor beta chains came from one sample sequenced in a study of vaccination and CD4 T cells after COVID-19. Treatment described: 10-day PBMC culture with coronavirus spike peptide pools or control peptides (ViraFEST assay). Sequencing of the DNA from cultured CD4+ T cells was carried out with the Oncomine TCR Beta short-read assay. Each CDR3 protein gets one entry after TCRdb re-called the PCR reads with MiXCR. The sample has under 20,000 distinct CDR3 sequences; 43% are singletons. Their target antigens are unknown. Sequencing used CD4+ T cells from blood, cultured in vitro, obtained after SARS-CoV-2 vaccination. These receptors all come from a human donor who had recovered from COVID-19.

This chain connects TRBV5-1 to TRBJ1-1, with TRBD1 matching over 8 bases. The ends lost 0 bases at V and 4 bases at J; junction bases unmatched: 11. This CDR3 comprises 17 residues. CDR1 and CDR2 (germline): SGHRS, YFSETQ. CDR3 DNA sequence: TGCGCCAGCAGCTTGGCCGGGGGACAGGTTCTGGGCACTGAAGCTTTCTTT. Translated, it gives CASSLAGGQVLGTEAFF.

This chain connects TRBV7-8 to TRBJ1-2; tentative D call: TRBD1 (5 bases). The CDR3 extends over 15 amino acids. Germline CDR1 is SGHVS and CDR2 is FQNEAQ. The ends were cut back, 5 bases at V and 7 bases at J, with 20 bases in the middle. CDR3 protein: CASSPRLGGEGGYTF. The CDR3 coding sequence is TGTGCCAGCAGCCCGCGCCTCGGAGGGGAGGGTGGCTACACCTTC.

The gene calls are TRBV20-1 and TRBJ1-5, with TRBD1 matching 8 bases. The ends lost 3 bases at V and 3 bases at J; junction bases unmatched: 7. There are 15 residues in the CDR3. The germline CDR1 and CDR2 sequences are DFQATT and SNEGSKA (reference sequence). This chain's CDR3 is CSASLGQGDNQPQHF. CDR3 DNA: TGCAGTGCTAGCCTCGGACAGGGTGACAATCAGCCCCAGCATTTT.

The count of this clonotype is one. The chain links TRBV10-3 to TRBJ1-2; 9 positions match TRBD1. CDR3 length: 14 amino acids. V shed 0 bases, J shed 5 bases, and the junction held 1 base outside the gene matches. CDR1 and CDR2 from the germline V gene are ENHRY and SYGVKD. This CDR3 is CAISESTGGYGYTF. CDR3 sequence (DNA): TGTGCCATCAGTGAGTCGACAGGGGGTTATGGCTACACCTTC.

The J gene is TRBJ1-5, the V gene TRBV20-1; 7 positions match TRBD1. The CDR3 runs 14 residues. Trimming at V came to 3 bases and at J to 4 bases, leaving 6 bases not matched to a gene. Looked up from germline, CDR1 is DFQATT and CDR2 is SNEGSKA (reference sequence). The CDR3 region has the DNA TGCAGTGCTAGTTGGCAGGGGGTTAATCAGCCCCAGCATTTT. This encodes CSASWQGVNQPQHF.

The V gene is TRBV14, the J gene TRBJ2-7; 16 bases are shared with TRBD2. This CDR3 contains 19 residues. Unmatched junction bases numbered 15, after V lost 4 bases and J lost 6 bases. Germline loops: CDR1 SGHDN, CDR2 FVKESK. The chain's CDR3 is CASSPLTGLAGGPVGEQYF. Written as DNA, the CDR3 is TGTGCCAGCAGCCCTCTAACGGGACTAGCGGGAGGGCCGGTCGGCGAGCAGTACTTC.

The V gene is TRBV11-2, the J gene TRBJ1-5; 9 nucleotides line up with TRBD1. The V and J ends lost 5 bases and 5 bases, in that order; junction bases with no gene match: 10. CDR1 SGHAT and CDR2 FQNNGV come from the germline V gene. CDR3 length: 16 amino acids. CDR3 in DNA: TGTGCCAGCAGCCACTACGACAGGGGGAAGGATCAGCCCCAGCATTTT. This encodes CASSHYDRGKDQPQHF.

This chain connects TRBV7-2 to TRBJ2-3, with D uncertain. Germline V gene sequence: CDR1 SGHTA, CDR2 FQGNSA. CDR3 length equals 15 residues. With 5 bases removed from V and 2 bases from J, the gap between germline ends came to 14 bases. The CDR3 region has the DNA TGTGCCAGCAGCCTCAAGGGCCAGTCCACAGATACGCAGTATTTT. This codes for CASSLKGQSTDTQYF. The full variable domain, its missing parts supplied by reference TRBV7-2 and TRBJ2-3, is GAGVSQSPSNKVTEKGKDVELRCDPISGHTALYWYRQSLGQGLEFLIYFQGNSAPDKSGLPSDRFSAERTGGSVSTLTIQRTQQEDSAVYLCASSLKGQSTDTQYFGPGTRLTVL.

The J gene is TRBJ1-2, the V gene TRBV6-2 or TRBV6-3, with 7 bases that match TRBD1. CDR1 and CDR2 (germline): MNHEY, SVGEGT. CDR3 size: 13 residues. The V and J ends lost 6 bases and 8 bases, in that order; junction bases with no gene match: 9. Here the CDR3 reads CASRRTGEWGYTF. The CDR3 DNA is TGTGCCAGCAGGCGAACAGGGGAGTGGGGCTACACCTTC.

The chain has TRBV7-3 and TRBJ1-6; D call uncertain. Per germline, CDR1 SGHTA and CDR2 FQGTGA. V lost 8 bases and J 9 bases, leaving 14 bases between the germline ends. The CDR3 loop spans 13 amino acids. Here the CDR3 DNA reads TGTGCCAGCGCAAGGCAGGAAGGTTCACCCCTCCACTTT. Protein product: CASARQEGSPLHF.

The count of this clonotype is one. The DNA of the CDR3 is TGTGCCAGCAGCCCCGGGACAGGGGGTCCCTGGCAGCAGTACTTC. Its translation is CASSPGTGGPWQQYF. This rearrangement joins TRBV6-1 to TRBJ2-7, with TRBD1 matching 11 bases. The CDR3 is 15 residues long. After removal of 6 bases from V and 8 bases from J, the junction contained 12 bases not matched to a gene. Germline values: CDR1 MNHNS, CDR2 SASEGT.

The chain links TRBV19 to TRBJ2-1; the match to TRBD2 covers 8 bases. V was clipped by 10 bases and J by 2 bases; unmatched bases: 4. Per germline, CDR1 LNHDA and CDR2 SQIVND (reference sequence). The CDR3 extends over 13 amino acids. The DNA for the CDR3 is TGTGCCACAACTAGCGGCCCCTACAATGAGCAGTTCTTC. It specifies CATTSGPYNEQFF.

In its sample, this clonotype was seen a few times. The chain is built from TRBV11-3 and TRBJ2-5; D gene uncertain. CDR1 and CDR2 from the germline V gene are SGHNT and YENEEA. The CDR3 spans 13 residues. The V end was cut by 2 bases, the J end by 4 bases, with 8 bases between. The CDR3 reads CASSLIEGETQYF. The CDR3 DNA sequence: TGTGCCAGCAGCTTAATAGAAGGAGAGACCCAGTACTTC.

The sample holds a few counts of this clonotype. This chain links TRBV11-3 with TRBJ2-7, with D perhaps TRBD1 (5 bases). Germline V gene lookup returns CDR1 SGHNT and CDR2 YENEEA. The CDR3 sequence is 15 residues long. Trimming shortened V by 1 base and J by 7 bases, and 17 bases separated the two germline ends. The CDR3 sequence: CASSLAGQTMGEQYF. As DNA, the CDR3 is TGTGCCAGCAGCTTAGCAGGACAAACGATGGGAGAGCAGTACTTC.

The chain is built from TRBV7-2 and TRBJ1-1; 8 bases agree with TRBD1. Germline values: CDR1 SGHTA, CDR2 FQGNSA. The CDR3 covers 12 residues. The trim removed 5 bases at V and 8 bases at J, leaving 4 bases unmatched. The CDR3 nucleotides are TGTGCCAGCAGCCAGGACAGGGCCGAAGCTTTCTTT. It is translated as CASSQDRAEAFF.